One and the same sample provided the 28 T cell receptor beta chains below, sequenced in a study of cytomegalovirus exposure and HLA in healthy donors. PCR primers comprised 60 Vbeta and 13 Jbeta primers. Repertoires were generated with immunoSEQ multiplex PCR, while TCRdb's copy carries only in-frame clones and drops some. The table includes 130,000 or so clones, 84% detected once. Sequenced sample: PBMCs. The receptors originated from a woman between 18 and 30 years old in good health and CMV-seropositive.

The chain joins TRBV5-1 to TRBJ1-1; D gene ambiguous. There are 12 residues in the CDR3. Deletions cut 7 bases from V and 1 base from J, with 8 bases between. Germline lookup yields CDR1 SGHRS and CDR2 YFSETQ. The CDR3: CASSGGNTEAFF. The DNA for the CDR3 is TGCGCCAGCTCCGGAGGGAACACTGAAGCTTTCTTT.

V and J are TRBV2 and TRBJ2-7; weak D call: TRBD1 (6 bases). The CDR3 spans 15 residues. Trimming left V 1 base short and J 7 bases short, with 17 bases between. Germline CDR1 reads SNHLY; CDR2 reads FYNNEI. The CDR3 spells CASSEGAGAPIEQYF. In nucleotides, the CDR3 is TGTGCCAGCAGTGAAGGGGCAGGGGCTCCAATTGAGCAGTACTTC. Variable domain in full (rest from reference TRBV2 and TRBJ2-7): EPEVTQTPSHQVTQMGQEVILRCVPISNHLYFYWYRQILGQKVEFLVSFYNNEISEKSEIFDDQFSVERPDGSNFTLKIRSTKLEDSAMYFCASSEGAGAPIEQYFGPGTRLTVT.

The chain links TRBV2 to TRBJ1-4; TRBD1 matches 10 bases. Germline CDR1 reads SNHLY; CDR2 reads FYNNEI. V lost 6 bases and J lost 7; bases outside the gene matches: 8. The CDR3 has 15 amino acids. CDR3 in DNA: TGTGCCAGCAGACCACAGACAGGGGGCGGTGAAAAACTGTTTTTT. Its translation: CASRPQTGGGEKLFF.

V usage is TRBV30 and J usage is TRBJ2-4; 7 bases are a match to TRBD2. J gave up 7 bases and V 3 bases, and 6 bases lay outside the gene matches. CDR1 is GTSNPN, CDR2 SVGIG, per germline (reference sequence). The CDR3 has 13 residues. The CDR3 coding sequence is TGTGCCTGGAGGCCGGGGGGTGGGAACATTCAGTACTTC. Amino acids: CAWRPGGGNIQYF. Drawing the rest from reference TRBV30 and TRBJ2-4, the complete variable domain is SQTIHQWPATLVQPVGSPLSLECTVEGTSNPNLYWYRQAAGRGLQLLFYSVGIGQISSEVPQNLSASRPQDRQFILSSKKLLLSDSGFYLCAWRPGGGNIQYFGAGTRLSVL.

The gene calls are TRBV15 and TRBJ2-7, with TRBD1 matching 10 bases. CDR1 and CDR2 from the germline V gene are LNHNV and YYDKDF (reference sequence). The V and J ends lost 0 bases and 6 bases, in that order; junction bases with no gene match: 5. This CDR3 is built from 15 residues. CDR3 DNA sequence: TGTGCCACCAGCAGAGATTTGGGACAGGGGCTCGAGCAGTACTTC. It codes for CATSRDLGQGLEQYF.

The chain uses TRBV7-6 and TRBJ2-7; 8 nucleotides agree with TRBD2. This CDR3 region has 14 residues. The junction had 5 bases not matched to a gene; V was cut back by 4 bases and J by 3 bases. CDR1 is SGHVS and CDR2 is FNYEAQ in the germline V gene. CDR3 in DNA: TGTGCCAGCAGCTCAAGCGGGGGAGGCTACGAGCAGTACTTC. Translation: CASSSSGGGYEQYF. Drawing the rest from reference TRBV7-6 and TRBJ2-7, the complete variable domain is GAGVSQSPRYKVTKRGQDVALRCDPISGHVSLYWYRQALGQGPEFLTYFNYEAQQDKSGLPNDRFSAERPEGSISTLTIQRTEQRDSAMYRCASSSSGGGYEQYFGPGTRLTVT.

This chain uses TRBV27 with TRBJ1-2; 7 bases map to TRBD1. CDR1 MNHEY and CDR2 SMNVEV come from the germline V gene (reference sequence). The CDR3 consists of 14 residues. J gave up 7 bases and V 0 bases, and 5 bases lay outside the gene matches. The CDR3 protein is CASSLSGDRRGYTF. The DNA for the CDR3 is TGTGCCAGCAGTTTATCGGGGGACAGACGTGGCTACACCTTC.

V and J are TRBV11-2 and TRBJ2-7; TRBD2 agrees at 8 bases. Germline V gene sequence: CDR1 SGHAT, CDR2 FQNNGV. V lost 1 base to trimming and J lost 7 bases; unmatched junction nucleotides: 3. The length of the CDR3 is 13 residues. CDR3 nucleotide sequence: TGTGCCAGCAGCTTAGGGAGCGGGGGTGAGCAGTACTTC. It is translated as CASSLGSGGEQYF.

This clone is a singleton in its sample. The rearrangement links TRBV6-5 to TRBJ1-1, with D possibly being TRBD1 (6 bases). This CDR3 contains 14 residues. V lost 2 bases and J 2 bases, leaving 9 bases between the germline ends. Germline V gene sequence: CDR1 MNHEY, CDR2 SVGAGI. For the CDR3, the DNA is TGTGCCAGCAGTTACGCACAGGGTAACACTGAAGCTTTCTTT. This codes for CASSYAQGNTEAFF.

The chain has TRBV4-2 and TRBJ2-1; TRBD2 matches 10 bases. The CDR3 extends over 18 amino acids. V lost 0 bases, J lost 4 bases, and 9 bases stayed unmatched. Looked up from germline, CDR1 is LGHNA and CDR2 is YNFKEQ. CDR3 residues: CASSQEDTASGGYNEQFF. The CDR3 bases are TGTGCCAGCAGCCAAGAGGATACGGCTAGCGGGGGATACAATGAGCAGTTCTTC.

The rearrangement joins TRBV5-6 to TRBJ2-4, with D perhaps matching TRBD1 (6 bases). V dropped 2 bases and J dropped 4 bases, with 13 bases sitting between them. In germline, CDR1 is SGHDT, CDR2 YYEEEE. CDR3 length: 15 residues. CDR3 nucleotides: TGTGCCAGCAGCTTAACAGGGAGAGGTAAAAACATTCAGTACTTC. It encodes CASSLTGRGKNIQYF.

This clone was seen just once. The CDR3 loop reads CASSFVDLTYEQYF. The CDR3 DNA reads TGTGCCAGCAGCTTCGTGGACTTGACCTACGAGCAGTACTTC. The rearrangement joins TRBV5-5 to TRBJ2-7; a weak D match, TRBD2 (5 bases). The CDR3 spans 14 residues. Germline CDR1 reads SGHKS; CDR2 reads YYEKEE (reference sequence). V was shortened by 2 bases and J by 2 bases, with 11 bases between the two germline ends.

J is TRBJ2-7 and V is TRBV11-3; perhaps TRBD1 as D (6 bases). Germline CDR1 is SGHNT and CDR2 is YENEEA. CDR3 length: 15 amino acids. Trimming left V 5 bases short and J 2 bases short, with 16 bases between. The CDR3 sequence: CASSPSGESTYEQYF. CDR3 bases: TGTGCCAGCAGCCCATCAGGGGAATCCACCTACGAGCAGTACTTC.

This rearrangement joins TRBV6-5 to TRBJ1-2, with D hard to call. Germline CDR1 reads MNHEY; CDR2 reads SVGAGI. The CDR3 loop spans 16 amino acids. V was clipped by 4 bases and J by 2 bases, with 17 bases between them. CDR3 loop: CASSSPLGRGNYGYTF. In nucleotides, the CDR3 is TGTGCCAGCAGTTCTCCTCTTGGGCGCGGGAACTATGGCTACACCTTC.

J is TRBJ2-7 and V is TRBV7-9; 7 bases line up with TRBD1. V lost 0 bases, J lost 1 base, and 9 bases stayed unmatched. CDR1 is SEHNR, CDR2 FQNEAQ, per germline (reference sequence). This CDR3 is 17 amino acids long. CDR3 loop: CASSLALGGQISYEQYF. Here the CDR3 DNA reads TGTGCCAGCAGCTTAGCGTTAGGGGGACAGATATCCTACGAGCAGTACTTC. The full variable domain, completed using reference TRBV7-9 and TRBJ2-7, is DTGVSQNPRHKITKRGQNVTFRCDPISEHNRLYWYRQTLGQGPEFLTYFQNEAQLEKSRLLSDRFSAERPKGSFSTLEIQRTEQGDSAMYLCASSLALGGQISYEQYFGPGTRLTVT.

This clone is a singleton in its sample. The chain joins TRBV18 to TRBJ2-1, with 9 bases fitting TRBD2. The CDR3 is 15 amino acids. Germline loops: CDR1 KGHSH, CDR2 LQKENI. V trimming: 3 bases; J trimming: 3 bases; junction bases outside the gene matches: 3. The CDR3 DNA reads TGTGCCAGCTCACCTATGCGGGGGGGCTACAATGAGCAGTTCTTC. It translates to CASSPMRGGYNEQFF.

This clone was counted between two and nine times. The chain employs TRBV7-9 and TRBJ2-1, with 9 bases fitting TRBD2. This CDR3 comprises 16 residues. Germline-derived CDR1 and CDR2 are SEHNR and FQNEAQ (reference sequence). With 6 bases clipped from V and 9 bases from J, the junction kept 15 bases outside the gene matches. The CDR3 sequence: CASRPRFAGGLGEQFF. The CDR3 bases are TGTGCCAGCAGGCCCCGGTTTGCGGGGGGGCTCGGTGAGCAGTTCTTC.

The V gene is TRBV7-9, the J gene TRBJ1-6; 7 bases are a match to TRBD1. With V trimmed by 11 bases and J by 9 bases, 10 bases remained unmatched. The CDR3 length is 13 residues. Germline-derived CDR1 and CDR2 are SEHNR and FQNEAQ (reference sequence). The CDR3 sequence: CALGGPLVSPLHF. CDR3 in DNA: TGTGCCCTAGGGGGCCCCTTGGTTTCACCCCTCCACTTT.

The rearrangement joins TRBV5-1 to TRBJ1-1, with D tentatively TRBD1 (5 bases). Between the trimmed V and J ends, which lost 0 bases and 5 bases, there was a span of 11 bases. This CDR3 region has 14 residues. Germline CDR1 SGHRS, CDR2 YFSETQ. This CDR3 reads CASSLEAGRTEAFF. The CDR3 DNA reads TGCGCCAGCAGCTTGGAGGCAGGGCGAACTGAAGCTTTCTTT.

This clone was observed a handful of times. V usage is TRBV14 and J usage is TRBJ2-7; TRBD1 matches at 9 bases. The germline V gene has CDR1 SGHDN and CDR2 FVKESK. This CDR3 contains 14 residues. V gave up 6 bases and J gave up 3 bases; unmatched junction bases: 6. The CDR3 spells CASRGTGFGYEQYF. For the CDR3, the DNA is TGTGCCAGCAGGGGGACAGGGTTTGGCTACGAGCAGTACTTC.

In nucleotides, the CDR3 is TGTGCCAGCAGCGTAGGGGACAGCACCGAAAAACTGTTTTTT. Its translation: CASSVGDSTEKLFF. The chain links TRBV9 to TRBJ1-4; 7 positions agree with TRBD1. Germline CDR1 is SGDLS and CDR2 is YYNGEE. This CDR3 comprises 14 residues. V lost 0 bases, J lost 8 bases, and 4 bases stayed unmatched.

The chain links TRBV5-4 to TRBJ2-2, with a weak D call TRBD2 (5 bases). The CDR3 extends over 17 amino acids. The germline V gene encodes CDR1 SGHNT and CDR2 YYREEE (reference sequence). Trimming removed 4 bases at V and 4 bases at J, with 20 bases between. The CDR3 DNA sequence: TGTGCCAGCAGCCGCGGGTCATCCCCCTTTAGCACCGGGGAGCTGTTTTTT. Translation: CASSRGSSPFSTGELFF.

The chain employs TRBV6-6 and TRBJ1-1; perhaps TRBD1 as D (6 bases). Germline V gives CDR1 MNHNY, CDR2 SVGAGI (reference sequence). Trimming shortened V by 6 bases and J by 5 bases, and 16 bases separated the two germline ends. This CDR3 comprises 14 residues. In DNA form, the CDR3 reads TGTGCCAGCAGAGCCGACAGGACGGTAACTGAAGCTTTCTTT. This encodes CASRADRTVTEAFF.

This clone was recorded once. The chain couples TRBV10-3 to TRBJ2-5; D gene ambiguous. The germline CDR1 and CDR2 sequences are ENHRY and SYGVKD. There are 13 residues in the CDR3. V lost 3 bases to trimming and J lost 1 base, with 6 bases between them. CDR3 region: CAISDAIQETQYF. CDR3 in DNA: TGTGCCATCAGTGATGCTATCCAAGAGACCCAGTACTTC.

V and J are TRBV9 and TRBJ2-3, with a possible D match to TRBD1 (5 bases). V was cut by 6 bases and J by 0 bases, with 14 bases left in between. The CDR3 runs 15 residues. Germline CDR1 SGDLS, CDR2 YYNGEE. The CDR3 DNA reads TGTGCCAGCACCCAGACGACAGTCAGCACAGATACGCAGTATTTT. Translated: CASTQTTVSTDTQYF.

This clone has only a few counts. The V gene is TRBV5-4, the J gene TRBJ1-2; D ambiguous. The CDR3 spans 12 residues. Germline lookup yields CDR1 SGHNT and CDR2 YYREEE (reference sequence). The germline V and J ends were trimmed by 4 bases and 7 bases, with 11 bases remaining between them. As DNA, the CDR3 is TGTGCCAGCAGCGGGCCGGTGGGTGGCTACACCTTC. It translates to CASSGPVGGYTF.

The chain couples TRBV15 to TRBJ2-7; possible D gene TRBD2, 5 bases. The germline V gene encodes CDR1 LNHNV and CDR2 YYDKDF (reference sequence). The CDR3 spans 15 residues. Trimming left V 0 bases short and J 2 bases short, with 11 bases between. As DNA, the CDR3 is TGTGCCACCAGCAGAGATCTGCCGGGGACCTACGAGCAGTACTTC. Residues: CATSRDLPGTYEQYF.

V is TRBV5-1 and J is TRBJ2-5, with TRBD1 matching over 9 bases. V was pared by 7 bases and J by 4 bases, with 11 bases of the junction left unmatched. This CDR3 region has 15 residues. Germline V gene sequence: CDR1 SGHRS, CDR2 YFSETQ. The CDR3 DNA sequence: TGCGCCAGCGGGGGGGACAGGGAGCTTTCAGAGACCCAGTACTTC. It is translated as CASGGDRELSETQYF.